This is a list of T cell receptor beta chains from one sample in a study of shared clonotypes between healthy human individuals. TCRdb keeps only in-frame clones here, not all; method: immunoSEQ multiplex PCR. In the table there are 2 million to 2.5 million clones, approximately 93% of which are singletons. Sequenced input: naive CD4+ T cells from PBMCs. The receptor set was obtained from a man in his late teens or twenties in good health. Some clones in this sample may be carry-over from other donors' samples. CDR3s include the opening cysteine and the closing phenylalanine or tryptophan. D genes are given only for firm matches. Size is stated for part of the rows, as once, few or many counts, or as a class when the clone is expanded.

v_call: TRBV5-1; d_call: TRBD2; clone_size: once; j_call: TRBJ2-7; cdr3_nt: TGCGCCAGCAGCTTGGCCCTAGCGGGTTCCTACGAGCAGTACTTC; cdr3_aa: CASSLALAGSYEQYF
v_call: TRBV9; d_call: NA; clone_size: NA; j_call: TRBJ1-3; cdr3_nt: TGTGCCAGCAGCGTAGCTTCGGCCGGAACTACTGGAAACACCATATATTTT; cdr3_aa: CASSVASAGTTGNTIYF
v_call: TRBV28; d_call: NA; clone_size: once; j_call: TRBJ2-1; cdr3_nt: TGTGCCAGCAGTTTAGCCAGCGTAGCGCGCTACCAGTTCTTC; cdr3_aa: CASSLASVARYQFF
v_call: TRBV28; d_call: NA; clone_size: NA; j_call: TRBJ2-7; cdr3_nt: TGTGCCAGCAGTTTATCGGGGGCGCTCTACGAGCAGTACTTC; cdr3_aa: CASSLSGALYEQYF
v_call: TRBV5-4; d_call: TRBD1; clone_size: NA; j_call: TRBJ2-2; cdr3_nt: TGTGCCAGCAGCCCCCCGAAGGGGGCTTACGGGGAGCTGTTTTTT; cdr3_aa: CASSPPKGAYGELFF
v_call: TRBV28; d_call: NA; clone_size: once; j_call: TRBJ1-5; cdr3_nt: TGTGCCAGCGGGCAGGGAGGGGAGTCGGGCAATCAGCCCCAGCATTTT; cdr3_aa: CASGQGGESGNQPQHF
v_call: TRBV2; d_call: NA; clone_size: NA; j_call: TRBJ1-2; cdr3_nt: TGTGCCAGCAGTGTTGAGGGCGTAAATGGCTACACCTTC; cdr3_aa: CASSVEGVNGYTF
v_call: TRBV14; d_call: NA; clone_size: NA; j_call: TRBJ2-5; cdr3_nt: TGTGCCAGCGCTAGAGGATACCAAGAGACCCAGTACTTC; cdr3_aa: CASARGYQETQYF
v_call: TRBV29-1; d_call: NA; clone_size: NA; j_call: TRBJ2-1; cdr3_nt: TGCAGCGTTGAAGATCTCACGCGTGACAGGCAGTTCTTC; cdr3_aa: CSVEDLTRDRQFF
v_call: TRBV4-1; d_call: TRBD1; clone_size: NA; j_call: TRBJ1-5; cdr3_nt: TGCGCCAGCAGCCAAGGACAGGGGGGAGGACAGCCCCAGCATTTT; cdr3_aa: CASSQGQGGGQPQHF
v_call: TRBV7-7; d_call: TRBD2; clone_size: NA; j_call: TRBJ2-7; cdr3_nt: TGTGCCAGCAGCGAGGGACTACCCTACGAGCAGTACTTC; cdr3_aa: CASSEGLPYEQYF
v_call: TRBV7-9; d_call: NA; clone_size: once; j_call: TRBJ2-1; cdr3_nt: TGTGCCAGCAGCTCGACCCCGTCGGCGAAGTTCTTC; cdr3_aa: CASSSTPSAKFF
v_call: TRBV12-2; d_call: NA; clone_size: NA; j_call: TRBJ1-5; cdr3_nt: TGTGCAAGTCGCTTAGCGTTGCCGGACAATCAGCCCCAGCATTTT; cdr3_aa: CASRLALPDNQPQHF
v_call: TRBV10-3; d_call: NA; clone_size: NA; j_call: TRBJ2-6; cdr3_nt: TGTGCCATCAGTGCAGGGGTATCCGGGGCCAACGTCCTGACTTTC; cdr3_aa: CAISAGVSGANVLTF
v_call: TRBV25-1; d_call: NA; clone_size: NA; j_call: TRBJ2-2; cdr3_nt: TGTGCCAGTCGACTCAGGGTTACCGGGGAGCTGTTTTTT; cdr3_aa: CASRLRVTGELFF
v_call: TRBV4-2; d_call: TRBD1; clone_size: NA; j_call: TRBJ1-2; cdr3_nt: TGTGCCAGCAGCCAAGAATGGACAGGGGGCCAGTATGGCTACACCTTC; cdr3_aa: CASSQEWTGGQYGYTF
v_call: TRBV4-1; d_call: NA; clone_size: NA; j_call: TRBJ2-5; cdr3_nt: TGCGCCAGCAGCCTCCTGAACGGGGAGACCCAGTACTTC; cdr3_aa: CASSLLNGETQYF
v_call: TRBV5-1; d_call: TRBD2; clone_size: once; j_call: TRBJ2-3; cdr3_nt: TGCGCCAGCAGGTCACTAGCGAGTACTAGCACAGATACGCAGTATTTT; cdr3_aa: CASRSLASTSTDTQYF
v_call: TRBV21-1; d_call: NA; clone_size: NA; j_call: TRBJ1-3; cdr3_nt: TGTGCCAGCAGCAAATTTCGGCATTACTCTGGAAACACCATATATTTT; cdr3_aa: CASSKFRHYSGNTIYF
v_call: TRBV30; d_call: NA; clone_size: once; j_call: TRBJ1-6; cdr3_nt: TGTGCCCTCCAAGGGGTACGGGGGTCACCCCTCCACTTT; cdr3_aa: CALQGVRGSPLHF
v_call: TRBV12-5; d_call: NA; clone_size: NA; j_call: TRBJ1-2; cdr3_nt: TGTGCTAGTGGTTTGACCGCTACTGAAGGCGGCTACACCTTC; cdr3_aa: CASGLTATEGGYTF
v_call: TRBV19; d_call: NA; clone_size: NA; j_call: TRBJ1-1; cdr3_nt: TGTGCCAGTATACCCGGCCGGACCAGGTGGGACACTGAAGCTTTCTTT; cdr3_aa: CASIPGRTRWDTEAFF
v_call: TRBV5-1; d_call: TRBD1; clone_size: NA; j_call: TRBJ1-3; cdr3_nt: TGCGCCAGCACCGTCTCACCCTCAGGGGGCAGGTCACCAGGAAACACCATATATTTT; cdr3_aa: CASTVSPSGGRSPGNTIYF
v_call: TRBV5-6; d_call: NA; clone_size: once; j_call: TRBJ1-1; cdr3_nt: TGTGCCAGCAGCTTTTTTTTTCAGGGTGGGACTGAAGCTTTCTTT; cdr3_aa: CASSFFFQGGTEAFF
v_call: TRBV2; d_call: NA; clone_size: once; j_call: TRBJ2-5; cdr3_nt: TGTGCCAGCAGTCCCTTCGGGACCCAGTACTTC; cdr3_aa: CASSPFGTQYF
v_call: TRBV19; d_call: TRBD1; clone_size: once; j_call: TRBJ2-5; cdr3_nt: TGTGCCAGTAGCCCGCAGGGGGCGGATAAGACCCAGTACTTC; cdr3_aa: CASSPQGADKTQYF
v_call: TRBV4-1; d_call: NA; clone_size: NA; j_call: TRBJ2-4; cdr3_nt: TGTGCCAGCAGCCAAGGGTCCAGGGTCGCCAAAAACATTCAGTACTTC; cdr3_aa: CASSQGSRVAKNIQYF
v_call: TRBV5-6; d_call: NA; clone_size: NA; j_call: TRBJ2-3; cdr3_nt: TGTGCCAGCAGCCCCCGGCCCGGTACGCAGTATTTT; cdr3_aa: CASSPRPGTQYF
v_call: TRBV7-3; d_call: TRBD2; clone_size: NA; j_call: TRBJ2-7; cdr3_nt: TGTGCCAGCAGTTTGGGACTAGCGGGAGACGAGCAGTACTTC; cdr3_aa: CASSLGLAGDEQYF
v_call: TRBV29-1; d_call: NA; clone_size: NA; j_call: TRBJ1-1; cdr3_nt: TGCAGCGTTGAAAGGAAAATGAACACTGAAGCTTTCTTT; cdr3_aa: CSVERKMNTEAFF
v_call: TRBV4-1; d_call: TRBD1; clone_size: NA; j_call: TRBJ2-1; cdr3_nt: TGCGCCAGCAGCCTTAGGACAGGGGATGAGCAGTTCTTC; cdr3_aa: CASSLRTGDEQFF
v_call: TRBV11-2; d_call: TRBD2; clone_size: NA; j_call: TRBJ2-3; cdr3_nt: TGTGCCAGCAGAGCCGCGGGAGCCACAGATACGCAGTATTTT; cdr3_aa: CASRAAGATDTQYF
v_call: TRBV9; d_call: NA; clone_size: once; j_call: TRBJ2-1; cdr3_nt: TGTGCCAGCAGCGTAGGTCCGGGAGATGGGGACAATGAGCAGTTCTTC; cdr3_aa: CASSVGPGDGDNEQFF
v_call: TRBV5-4; d_call: TRBD2; clone_size: NA; j_call: TRBJ2-7; cdr3_nt: TGTGCCAGCAGCTTAGCTAGCGGGTTCTCCGAGCAGTACTTC; cdr3_aa: CASSLASGFSEQYF
v_call: TRBV19; d_call: NA; clone_size: NA; j_call: TRBJ1-1; cdr3_nt: TGTGCCAGCCGCCTCTTCGGGGCTAGCACTGAAGCTTTCTTT; cdr3_aa: CASRLFGASTEAFF
v_call: TRBV9; d_call: NA; clone_size: NA; j_call: TRBJ1-3; cdr3_nt: TGTGCCAGCAGCGTAGTCCCCGGGGTGGGAGGAAACACCATATATTTT; cdr3_aa: CASSVVPGVGGNTIYF
v_call: TRBV10-2; d_call: NA; clone_size: NA; j_call: TRBJ2-1; cdr3_nt: TGCGCCAGCACCCTACTTAGGCCCAGCGAAGGCAATGAGCAGTTCTTC; cdr3_aa: CASTLLRPSEGNEQFF
v_call: TRBV29-1; d_call: TRBD2; clone_size: NA; j_call: TRBJ2-1; cdr3_nt: TGCAGCGTTGAACGGGTCGGCGGGAGGTCCAATGAGCAGTTCTTC; cdr3_aa: CSVERVGGRSNEQFF
v_call: TRBV9; d_call: TRBD2; clone_size: NA; j_call: TRBJ2-1; cdr3_nt: TGTGCCAGCAGCGTAGATCATCTAGCGGGAGGTTCTGAGCAGTTCTTC; cdr3_aa: CASSVDHLAGGSEQFF
v_call: TRBV4-1; d_call: TRBD2; clone_size: NA; j_call: TRBJ2-3; cdr3_nt: TGCGCCAGCAGCCTTGAGCCCCGGACTAGCGGGACCACAGATACGCAGTATTTT; cdr3_aa: CASSLEPRTSGTTDTQYF
v_call: TRBV29-1; d_call: NA; clone_size: NA; j_call: TRBJ2-7; cdr3_nt: TGCAGCGTTGGACAGCGCTCCTACGAGCAGTACTTC; cdr3_aa: CSVGQRSYEQYF